This T cell receptor (beta chain) was recovered during a study of post-analysis software for immune sequencing data. Concerning this clonotype: Its cognate antigen is unknown.

Findings and caveats of the study: Roughly 5 TRBV segments (TRBV5-6, TRBV5-1 and TRBV20-1 among them) occurred more frequently in patients than in controls.

Per germline, CDR1 LNHDA and CDR2 SQIVND (reference sequence). The V and J ends lost 7 bases and 2 bases respectively, with 6 bases between them. The CDR3 totals 12 residues. Prepared libraries of TCR beta cDNA carried unique molecular identifiers. TCRdb processed the PCR reads anew with MiXCR; each CDR3 protein has one entry. The data contain 250,000 to 300,000 distinct CDR3 sequences, 35% to 40% of them singletons. The receptor's source is a girl aged 10 to 17 with multiple sclerosis. Material for sequencing was blood. The chain employs TRBV19 and TRBJ1-5; D not resolved. CDR3 nucleotides: TGTGCCAGTACTTTTGGCAATCAGCCCCAGCATTTT. This encodes CASTFGNQPQHF.